A single sample gave rise to the 16 T cell receptor beta chains below, sequenced in a study of beta chain features in type 1 diabetes. The study, taken as a whole, reports: TCRB CDR3s from Type 1 diabetes patients were moderately but significantly shorter in all four CD4+ subsets.

The antigens for these receptors are not known. The authors reverse transcribed all of the isolated RNA, so sequencing captured expressed TCRB transcripts. TCRdb's copy holds only in-frame clones and misses some; the assay was immunoSEQ multiplex PCR. The sample carries about 230,000 clones, more than 15% recorded once. Sequenced sample: naive CD4+ T cells from blood. The source is a man aged 25-45 years with type 1 diabetes.

The sample holds a few counts of this clone. The gene calls are TRBV7-2 and TRBJ2-5; the match to TRBD2 covers 10 bases. J lost 2 bases, V lost 5 bases, and 2 bases had no gene match. Germline CDR1 reads SGHTA; CDR2 reads FQGNSA. CDR3 length equals 14 residues. CDR3 region: CASSRLAGQETQYF. The CDR3 DNA reads TGTGCCAGCAGCCGACTAGCGGGTCAAGAGACCCAGTACTTC. Together with reference TRBV7-2 and TRBJ2-5, the CDR3 gives the full variable domain: GAGVSQSPSNKVTEKGKDVELRCDPISGHTALYWYRQSLGQGLEFLIYFQGNSAPDKSGLPSDRFSAERTGGSVSTLTIQRTQQEDSAVYLCASSRLAGQETQYFGPGTRLLVL.

The CDR3 bases are TGCGCCAGCAGCTTCGGGCCGTCCCAAGAGACCCAGTACTTC. Its protein product is CASSFGPSQETQYF. V is TRBV5-1 and J is TRBJ2-5; D is undetermined. Germline V gives CDR1 SGHRS, CDR2 YFSETQ. The germline V and J ends were trimmed by 2 bases and 1 base, with 9 bases remaining between them. This CDR3 has 14 amino acids.

The chain links TRBV4-3 to TRBJ2-1; TRBD2 might be the D (5 bases). This CDR3 comprises 12 residues. Germline values: CDR1 LGHNA, CDR2 YSLEER. V was cut by 4 bases and J by 7 bases, with 8 bases left in between. CDR3 bases: TGCGCCAGCAGCCTCGGGGAGAATGAGCAGTTCTTC. Protein sequence: CASSLGENEQFF.

This clone has only a few counts. The V and J genes are TRBV13 and TRBJ1-2; 7 bases map to TRBD1. The CDR3 extends over 15 amino acids. CDR1 is PRHDT and CDR2 is FYEKMQ in the germline V gene (reference sequence). Trimming at V came to 1 base and at J to 4 bases, leaving 6 bases not matched to a gene. Written as DNA, the CDR3 is TGTGCCAGCAGCTTAGCTTCAGGGGGAGTCTATGGCTACACCTTC. It is translated as CASSLASGGVYGYTF. The complete variable domain, with remaining parts taken from reference TRBV13 and TRBJ1-2, reads AAGVIQSPRHLIKEKRETATLKCYPIPRHDTVYWYQQGPGQDPQFLISFYEKMQSDKGSIPDRFSAQQFSDYHSELNMSSLELGDSALYFCASSLASGGVYGYTFGSGTRLTVV.

The chain couples TRBV9 to TRBJ2-1; TRBD1 matches 9 bases. V shed 1 base and J 0 bases; nucleotides not matched to a gene: 2. The CDR3 is 16 amino acids. Germline V CDR1 and CDR2: SGDLS, YYNGEE. CDR3 protein: CASSVMTGGSYNEQFF. DNA for the CDR3: TGTGCCAGCAGCGTAATGACAGGGGGCTCCTACAATGAGCAGTTCTTC.

The count of this clone is one. The chain has TRBV7-2 and TRBJ2-6, with unresolved D. CDR3 size: 14 residues. In germline, CDR1 is SGHTA, CDR2 FQGNSA. V lost 6 bases and J 2 bases, leaving 8 bases between the germline ends. The CDR3 bases are TGTGCCAGCAGGGGGTTTGCTGGGGCCAACGTCCTGACTTTC. Translating it yields CASRGFAGANVLTF.

The chain links TRBV7-2 to TRBJ2-1; the D gene is possibly TRBD2 (6 bases). V lost 5 bases, J lost 4 bases, and 12 bases lay in between. Germline lookup yields CDR1 SGHTA and CDR2 FQGNSA. This CDR3 has 14 amino acids. CDR3 amino acids: CASSVNREYNEQFF. DNA of the CDR3: TGTGCCAGCAGCGTCAACCGGGAGTACAATGAGCAGTTCTTC. The full variable domain, with the rest looked up from reference TRBV7-2 and TRBJ2-1, is GAGVSQSPSNKVTEKGKDVELRCDPISGHTALYWYRQSLGQGLEFLIYFQGNSAPDKSGLPSDRFSAERTGGSVSTLTIQRTQQEDSAVYLCASSVNREYNEQFFGPGTRLTVL.

The chain recombines TRBV9 with TRBJ2-1; TRBD1 is a possible D gene (6 bases). Trimming cost V 3 bases and J 2 bases, with 12 bases left between them. The CDR3 runs 15 residues. Germline V lookup: CDR1 SGDLS, CDR2 YYNGEE. The CDR3 loop reads CASSAGHSTYNEQFF. The CDR3 coding sequence is TGTGCCAGCAGCGCGGGACACTCAACCTACAATGAGCAGTTCTTC. Using reference TRBV9 and TRBJ2-1 for the parts outside the CDR3, the full variable domain is DSGVTQTPKHLITATGQRVTLRCSPRSGDLSVYWYQQSLDQGLQFLIQYYNGEERAKGNILERFSAQQFPDLHSELNLSSLELGDSALYFCASSAGHSTYNEQFFGPGTRLTVL.

The V call is TRBV30, the J call TRBJ2-7; a possible D gene is TRBD2 (5 bases). Germline V lookup: CDR1 GTSNPN, CDR2 SVGIG (reference sequence). This CDR3 comprises 12 residues. Trimming took off 1 base at V and 5 bases at J, with 9 bases between the two ends. DNA for the CDR3: TGTGCCTGGAGTGGGACTGTCAACGAGCAGTACTTC. It yields the protein CAWSGTVNEQYF. The full variable domain, with the rest looked up from reference TRBV30 and TRBJ2-7, is SQTIHQWPATLVQPVGSPLSLECTVEGTSNPNLYWYRQAAGRGLQLLFYSVGIGQISSEVPQNLSASRPQDRQFILSSKKLLLSDSGFYLCAWSGTVNEQYFGPGTRLTVT.

CDR3 sequence (DNA): TGCAGCGTGGAGGGGACACTGATCTATGGCTACACCTTC. Protein: CSVEGTLIYGYTF. This chain uses TRBV29-1 with TRBJ1-2; perhaps TRBD1 as D (6 bases). Trimming left V 6 bases short and J 4 bases short, with 15 bases between. The germline V gene has CDR1 SQVTM and CDR2 ANQGSEA. The CDR3 length is 13 residues.

The chain couples TRBV7-3 to TRBJ2-1; the D is unclear. Per the germline V gene, CDR1 is SGHTA and CDR2 is FQGTGA. The CDR3 has 17 amino acids. The ends were cut back, 5 bases at V and 0 bases at J, with 17 bases in the middle. The CDR3 DNA sequence: TGTGCCAGCAGCCCAGTGGCTGCCGCCCTCTCCTACAATGAGCAGTTCTTC. Amino acid sequence: CASSPVAAALSYNEQFF. Full variable domain (remainder filled in from reference TRBV7-3 and TRBJ2-1): GAGVSQTPSNKVTEKGKYVELRCDPISGHTALYWYRQSLGQGPEFLIYFQGTGAADDSGLPNDRFFAVRPEGSVSTLKIQRTERGDSAVYLCASSPVAAALSYNEQFFGPGTRLTVL.

The chain recombines TRBV29-1 with TRBJ2-3; 11 nucleotides agree with TRBD2. The CDR3 extends over 15 amino acids. V shed 7 bases, J shed 2 bases, and the junction held 8 bases outside the gene matches. CDR1 is SQVTM and CDR2 is ANQGSEA in the germline V gene. The CDR3 loop reads CSGQIAGGVTDTQYF. In nucleotides, the CDR3 is TGCAGCGGTCAAATAGCGGGGGGGGTCACAGATACGCAGTATTTT.

The chain couples TRBV5-1 to TRBJ2-1; D remains unclear. This CDR3 is 15 amino acids long. Per the germline V gene, CDR1 is SGHRS and CDR2 is YFSETQ. V was cut by 6 bases and J by 8 bases, with 21 bases left in between. The CDR3 region has the DNA TGCGCCAGCACGCCCTTAGTAGACCCTGAGGATGAGCAGTTCTTC. It specifies CASTPLVDPEDEQFF.

V and J are TRBV23-1 and TRBJ1-1, with D possibly matching TRBD1 (5 bases). TRBV23-1 counts as an open reading frame of uncertain function. This CDR3 is 12 amino acids long. Trimming shortened V by 3 bases and J by 8 bases, and 10 bases separated the two germline ends. The DNA of the CDR3 is TGCGCCAGCAGTCATTATACAGGAGAAGCTTTCTTT. Its protein is CASSHYTGEAFF.

A few counts support this clone. This chain uses TRBV29-1 with TRBJ1-1, with TRBD1 as a possible D gene (5 bases). The V and J ends lost 2 bases and 3 bases respectively, with 16 bases between them. This CDR3 has 15 amino acids. In germline, CDR1 is SQVTM, CDR2 ANQGSEA. CDR3 region: CSVEIWGFSDTEAFF. The DNA of the CDR3 is TGCAGCGTTGAAATATGGGGGTTTTCGGACACTGAAGCTTTCTTT.

The chain carries TRBV30 and TRBJ2-4, with 14 bases fitting TRBD2. The CDR3 is 18 residues long. V gave up 0 bases and J gave up 7 bases; unmatched junction bases: 11. Germline CDR1 is GTSNPN and CDR2 is SVGIG (reference sequence). The CDR3 sequence is CAWSVQAGTSGRGNIQYF. The CDR3 DNA follows: TGTGCCTGGAGTGTACAGGCCGGGACTAGCGGGAGAGGGAACATTCAGTACTTC.